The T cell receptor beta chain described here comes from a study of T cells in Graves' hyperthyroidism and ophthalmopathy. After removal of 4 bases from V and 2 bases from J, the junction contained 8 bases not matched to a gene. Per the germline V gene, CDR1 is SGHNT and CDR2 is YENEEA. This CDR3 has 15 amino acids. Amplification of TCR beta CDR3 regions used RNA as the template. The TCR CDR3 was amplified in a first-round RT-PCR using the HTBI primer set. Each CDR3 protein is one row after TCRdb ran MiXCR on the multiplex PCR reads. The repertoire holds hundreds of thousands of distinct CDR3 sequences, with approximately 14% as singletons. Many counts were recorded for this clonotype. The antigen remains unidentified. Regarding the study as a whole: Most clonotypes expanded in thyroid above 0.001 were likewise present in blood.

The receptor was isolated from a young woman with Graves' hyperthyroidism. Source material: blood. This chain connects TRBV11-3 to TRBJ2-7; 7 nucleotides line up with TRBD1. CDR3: CASSSSGTATYEQYF. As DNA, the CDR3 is TGTGCCAGCAGCTCCTCCGGGACAGCGACCTACGAGCAGTACTTC.